A single sample is the source of the 26 T cell receptor beta chains below, sequenced in a study of shared clonotypes between healthy human individuals. Measured with immunoSEQ multiplex PCR; TCRdb has only the in-frame clones, and not every one. Among approximately 2.5 million clones listed, 93% were seen once. The specimen was naive CD4+ T cells from PBMCs. Subset described: CD45RA+ positively selected. The source is a man between 18 and 29 years old in good health. Some clones in this sample may be carry-over from other donors' samples.

The chain couples TRBV19 to TRBJ1-1; tentatively, D is TRBD1 (6 bases). The CDR3 runs to 14 residues. V lost 4 bases, J lost 4 bases, and 13 bases lay in between. Germline lookup yields CDR1 LNHDA and CDR2 SQIVND (reference sequence). The CDR3 here is CASSTAGVGTEAFF. In DNA, the CDR3 is TGTGCCAGTAGTACCGCAGGGGTTGGCACTGAAGCTTTCTTT. Full variable domain (rest looked up from reference TRBV19 and TRBJ1-1): DGGITQSPKYLFRKEGQNVTLSCEQNLNHDAMYWYRQDPGQGLRLIYYSQIVNDFQKGDIAEGYSVSREKKESFPLTVTSAQKNPTAFYLCASSTAGVGTEAFFGQGTRLTVV.

In this sample, this clone turned up once. J is TRBJ2-7 and V is TRBV5-1; D tentatively reads TRBD1 or TRBD2 (5 bases each). V shed 4 bases and J shed 3 bases, with 14 bases lying between them. The CDR3 has 14 amino acids. Germline assignment: CDR1 SGHRS and CDR2 YFSETQ. In DNA, the CDR3 is TGCGCCAGCAGCCCCCGGGACGGGGACTACGAGCAGTACTTC. It is translated as CASSPRDGDYEQYF.

For this clone: Other nucleotide sequences from this sample produce the same CDR3. V and J are TRBV5-1 and TRBJ1-4; D is uncertain. Germline lookup yields CDR1 SGHRS and CDR2 YFSETQ. V gave up 0 bases and J gave up 5 bases, with 5 bases separating them. CDR3 size: 13 residues. CDR3 residues: CASSLGPNEKLFF. For the CDR3, the DNA is TGCGCCAGCAGCTTGGGACCAAATGAAAAACTGTTTTTT.

The chain joins TRBV28 to TRBJ1-5; maybe TRBD1 (6 bases). Germline CDR1 is MDHEN and CDR2 is SYDVKM. Trimming took 1 base from V and 6 from J, leaving 16 bases between them. CDR3 length: 16 residues. CDR3 coding DNA: TGTGCCAGCAGTTTATTTAGGGCAGGGGTTCGTCAGCCCCAGCATTTT. It is translated as CASSLFRAGVRQPQHF.

The count of this clone is one. The chain recombines TRBV30 with TRBJ2-2; 10 bases match TRBD1. V dropped 2 bases and J dropped 5; count of bases not matched to a gene: 11. Germline V lookup: CDR1 GTSNPN, CDR2 SVGIG (reference sequence). The CDR3 loop spans 17 amino acids. CDR3 nucleotide sequence: TGTGCCTGGAGTAGGACCCGGGACAGGGGCGGGACCGGGGAGCTGTTTTTT. Amino acids: CAWSRTRDRGGTGELFF. Looking up the rest from reference TRBV30 and TRBJ2-2 gives the full variable domain: SQTIHQWPATLVQPVGSPLSLECTVEGTSNPNLYWYRQAAGRGLQLLFYSVGIGQISSEVPQNLSASRPQDRQFILSSKKLLLSDSGFYLCAWSRTRDRGGTGELFFGEGSRLTVL.

This chain connects TRBV29-1 to TRBJ2-1; possible D gene TRBD1, 5 bases. This CDR3 is built from 11 residues. Per germline, CDR1 SQVTM and CDR2 ANQGSEA. V dropped 7 bases and J dropped 5 bases, with 9 bases sitting between them. The CDR3 DNA is TGCAGCGGACAGATGCACAATGAGCAGTTCTTC. It codes for CSGQMHNEQFF.

This clone has only one observation. The V call is TRBV18, the J call TRBJ2-5; TRBD1 aligns across 7 bases. The V and J ends lost 1 base and 5 bases, in that order; junction bases with no gene match: 7. Per the germline V gene, CDR1 is KGHSH and CDR2 is LQKENI. This CDR3 spans 15 amino acids. The CDR3 DNA sequence: TGTGCCAGCTCACCACTACAGGGGTTAGGGGAGACCCAGTACTTC. Amino acids: CASSPLQGLGETQYF.

The genes are TRBV7-9 and TRBJ2-7; D is possibly TRBD1 or TRBD2 (5 bases each). Deletions cut 1 base from V and 6 bases from J, with 13 bases between. CDR1 is SEHNR, CDR2 FQNEAQ, per germline (reference sequence). The CDR3 contains 14 residues. The CDR3, as DNA: TGTGCCAGCAGCTTAGGAGGGACGATAGTCGAGCAGTACTTC. This codes for CASSLGGTIVEQYF.

V usage is TRBV28 and J usage is TRBJ1-3; D uncertain. Germline CDR1 reads MDHEN; CDR2 reads SYDVKM. The CDR3 covers 16 residues. Trimming removed 1 base at V and 0 bases at J, with 10 bases between. DNA of the CDR3: TGTGCCAGCAGTTTATCGGAGCCAGCCTCTGGAAACACCATATATTTT. Amino acids: CASSLSEPASGNTIYF.

The genes are TRBV30 and TRBJ2-1, with 8 bases identical to TRBD1. With 3 bases clipped from V and 0 bases from J, the junction kept 7 bases outside the gene matches. The germline V gene encodes CDR1 GTSNPN and CDR2 SVGIG (reference sequence). The CDR3 spans 16 residues. In nucleotides, the CDR3 is TGTGCCTGGAGGGCTAGGACAGGGAGCTCCTACAATGAGCAGTTCTTC. Translation gives CAWRARTGSSYNEQFF.

This chain joins TRBV28 and TRBJ2-1; TRBD2 matches at 9 bases. The CDR3 runs 14 residues. J lost 7 bases, V lost 1 base, and 2 bases had no gene match. CDR1 is MDHEN and CDR2 is SYDVKM in the germline V gene. The CDR3 DNA sequence: TGTGCCAGCAGTTTATTTGCGGGAGGGAATGAGCAGTTCTTC. The encoded protein is CASSLFAGGNEQFF.

This clone has a handful of counts. The V gene is TRBV18, the J gene TRBJ2-7; D is uncertain. V was cut by 3 bases and J by 6 bases, with 9 bases left in between. Germline lookup yields CDR1 KGHSH and CDR2 LQKENI. The CDR3 totals 12 residues. The CDR3 DNA sequence: TGTGCCAGCTCACCTATACTACGCGAGCAGTACTTC. It encodes CASSPILREQYF.

Points on this clone: Within the sample, other DNA sequences also encode this same CDR3. The genes are TRBV7-3 and TRBJ1-1; TRBD1 matches 7 bases. CDR1 is SGHTA and CDR2 is FQGTGA in the germline V gene. Trimming took 0 bases from V and 1 from J; bases not matched to a gene: 2. CDR3 length: 15 residues. In DNA, the CDR3 is TGTGCCAGCAGCTTAACAGGGACAGCGAACACTGAAGCTTTCTTT. Translating gives CASSLTGTANTEAFF.

The genes are TRBV19 and TRBJ2-7, with 8 bases aligning to TRBD2. Germline trimming cut 5 bases from V and 5 bases from J; bases unmatched to any gene: 8. Germline lookup yields CDR1 LNHDA and CDR2 SQIVND (reference sequence). The CDR3 length is 14 residues. This CDR3 reads CASSPGGDSHEQYF. CDR3 bases: TGTGCCAGTAGTCCGGGGGGGGATAGCCACGAGCAGTACTTC.

The V and J genes are TRBV28 and TRBJ1-6; the D gene is possibly TRBD1 (5 bases). Trimming shortened V by 7 bases and J by 9 bases, and 16 bases separated the two germline ends. The CDR3 contains 14 residues. Germline V gives CDR1 MDHEN, CDR2 SYDVKM. The CDR3 nucleotides are TGTGCCAGCACAAGTGCAGGGTTGGGTTCACCCCTCCACTTT. Amino acid sequence: CASTSAGLGSPLHF.

This chain joins TRBV5-1 and TRBJ2-7; D tentatively reads TRBD1 or TRBD2 (5 bases each). Germline-derived CDR1 and CDR2 are SGHRS and YFSETQ. This CDR3 is 15 amino acids long. V dropped 3 bases and J dropped 4 bases, with 17 bases sitting between them. In DNA, the CDR3 is TGCGCCAGCAGCTCGTACCGGGACGGAAAATACGAGCAGTACTTC. Its protein product is CASSSYRDGKYEQYF.

V and J are TRBV4-1 and TRBJ1-1; D is unresolved. Trimming shortened V by 6 bases and J by 3 bases, and 17 bases separated the two germline ends. The CDR3 sequence is 15 residues long. Germline V gene data show CDR1 as MGHRA and CDR2 as YSYEKL. The CDR3 DNA reads TGCGCCAGCAGTCCTAGTTCATGGGTGTACACTGAAGCTTTCTTT. The encoded protein is CASSPSSWVYTEAFF.

V gene TRBV11-3 combines with J gene TRBJ2-7, with D possibly TRBD1 on 5 matching bases. V was pared by 5 bases and J by 0 bases, with 14 bases between. Per the germline V gene, CDR1 is SGHNT and CDR2 is YENEEA. The CDR3 spans 15 residues. CDR3 DNA sequence: TGTGCCAGCAGCACCCCGGACATTAGCTCCTACGAGCAGTACTTC. Protein: CASSTPDISSYEQYF.

The chain is built from TRBV5-1 and TRBJ2-7, with D perhaps TRBD2 (5 bases). V was trimmed by 2 bases and J by 0 bases, leaving 9 bases between them. Germline loops: CDR1 SGHRS, CDR2 YFSETQ. The CDR3 contains 14 residues. The CDR3 bases are TGCGCCAGCAGCTTTGTCAGCGGCTCCTACGAGCAGTACTTC. It specifies CASSFVSGSYEQYF.

This clone was counted once. The chain links TRBV28 to TRBJ2-1; 10 bases line up with TRBD2. This CDR3 is built from 17 residues. Looked up from germline, CDR1 is MDHEN and CDR2 is SYDVKM. V shed 4 bases and J 7 bases; nucleotides not matched to a gene: 13. DNA of the CDR3: TGTGCCAGCAGTTCAGGACTAGCGGTGGCCGTACCGAATGAGCAGTTCTTC. This codes for CASSSGLAVAVPNEQFF.

A note on this clone: Within the sample, other DNA sequences also encode this same CDR3. Here the CDR3 reads CASSRTGADTQYF. The DNA for the CDR3 is TGTGCCAGCAGCAGGACAGGGGCAGATACGCAGTATTTT. This chain uses TRBV5-4 with TRBJ2-3, with 9 bases aligning to TRBD1. This CDR3 spans 13 amino acids. Germline loops: CDR1 SGHNT, CDR2 YYREEE (reference sequence). V shed 4 bases, J shed 4 bases, and the junction held 1 base outside the gene matches. Supplemented by reference TRBV5-4 and TRBJ2-3, the full variable domain reads ETGVTQSPTHLIKTRGQQVTLRCSSQSGHNTVSWYQQALGQGPQFIFQYYREEENGRGNFPPRFSGLQFPNYSSELNVNALELDDSALYLCASSRTGADTQYFGPGTRLTVL.

The genes are TRBV5-1 and TRBJ2-1, with D possibly matching TRBD1 (6 bases). Trimming cost V 4 bases and J 5 bases, with 16 bases left between them. CDR3 length equals 15 residues. Germline V gene sequence: CDR1 SGHRS, CDR2 YFSETQ. The CDR3 nucleotides are TGCGCCAGCAGCGAGGTACAGGGACCTCACAATGAGCAGTTCTTC. This encodes CASSEVQGPHNEQFF.

This chain joins TRBV20-1 and TRBJ1-1; D is undetermined. CDR1 DFQATT and CDR2 SNEGSKA come from the germline V gene (reference sequence). The V end lost 2 bases, the J end lost 7 bases, and 8 bases lay between the germline ends. The CDR3 contains 11 residues. The CDR3 DNA reads TGCAGTGCTAGAATGTTAAATGAAGCTTTCTTT. Translated: CSARMLNEAFF.

The genes are TRBV29-1 and TRBJ2-2; D may correspond to TRBD1 or TRBD2 (5 bases each). The CDR3 is 13 residues long. Germline V CDR1 and CDR2: SQVTM, ANQGSEA. The CDR3 region is CSGGAARTGELFF. The CDR3 bases are TGCAGTGGGGGTGCGGCAAGGACCGGGGAGCTGTTTTTT.

The chain combines TRBV10-3 with TRBJ1-6, with D maybe TRBD1 (5 bases). The CDR3 runs to 16 residues. The germline V gene has CDR1 ENHRY and CDR2 SYGVKD. The V and J ends lost 4 bases and 10 bases respectively, with 20 bases between them. The CDR3 spells CAISVNGNNRGSPLHF. The CDR3 region has the DNA TGTGCCATCAGTGTTAATGGGAACAATAGGGGATCACCCCTCCACTTT.

A note on this clone: Other DNA sequences of this sample code for an identical CDR3. This chain connects TRBV19 to TRBJ2-3; no definite D call. V dropped 6 bases and J dropped 2 bases, with 3 bases sitting between them. Per germline, CDR1 LNHDA and CDR2 SQIVND (reference sequence). The length of the CDR3 is 11 residues. The chain's CDR3 is CASSITDTQYF. The CDR3 coding sequence is TGTGCCAGTAGCATCACAGATACGCAGTATTTT.